This T cell receptor (beta chain) was obtained from a study of response to subunit inactivated influenza vaccine. Study findings and constraints: Researchers suggested that each seasonal influenza vaccination recruits few new T cells.

Germline V lookup: CDR1 SGHAT, CDR2 FQNNGV. CDR3 size: 15 residues. The trim removed 6 bases at V and 3 bases at J, leaving 9 bases unmatched. In regard to this clonotype: Its antigen is not identified.

MiXCR, applied by TCRdb to the RT-PCR reads, yields one record per CDR3 protein. The table records hundreds of thousands of distinct CDR3 sequences, 14% of them present only once. The receptor was isolated from a man between 50 and 59 years old who received an inactivated influenza vaccine. The chain is built from TRBV11-2 and TRBJ2-7, with 9 positions matching TRBD2. The sequencing used PBMCs from blood, collected around 14 days before vaccination. CDR3 residues: CASSGGSGSFYEQYF. CDR3 in DNA: TGTGCCAGCAGTGGCGGTAGCGGGAGTTTCTACGAGCAGTACTTC.